The 14 T cell receptor beta chains given below trace back to one sample, sequenced in a study of blood T cell repertoires in COVID-19. TCRdb keeps only in-frame clones here, not all; method: immunoSEQ multiplex PCR. The sample lists about 370,000 clones; around 90% were seen once. The sequenced sample was peripheral blood. These receptors came from a young woman with COVID-19, enrolled during active disease.

V and J are TRBV27 and TRBJ2-3, with 7 bases identical to TRBD2. After removal of 10 bases from V and 0 bases from J, the junction contained 7 bases not matched to a gene. CDR1 is MNHEY, CDR2 SMNVEV, per germline (reference sequence). CDR3 size: 14 residues. The DNA for the CDR3 is TGTGCCACCTATCCTAGCGGAAGCACAGATACGCAGTATTTT. It encodes CATYPSGSTDTQYF.

CDR3 coding DNA: TGCGCCAGCAGCTCCTCAACCCCGGGCTACAATGAGCAGTTCTTC. Its translation is CASSSSTPGYNEQFF. The chain combines TRBV5-1 with TRBJ2-1; D unresolved. Per the germline V gene, CDR1 is SGHRS and CDR2 is YFSETQ. V dropped 3 bases and J dropped 3 bases, with 13 bases sitting between them. The CDR3 sequence is 15 residues long.

This chain joins TRBV6-6 and TRBJ1-5; D call uncertain. Germline V gene lookup returns CDR1 MNHNY and CDR2 SVGAGI (reference sequence). This CDR3 is 14 amino acids long. The V end lost 4 bases, the J end lost 4 bases, and 11 bases lay between the germline ends. The CDR3 is CASSFTGGNQPQHF. DNA of the CDR3: TGTGCCAGCAGTTTCACGGGAGGGAATCAGCCCCAGCATTTT.

This sequence joins TRBV7-2 and TRBJ1-5, with D possibly being TRBD1 (5 bases). The germline V gene encodes CDR1 SGHTA and CDR2 FQGNSA. The ends were cut back, 3 bases at V and 2 bases at J, with 14 bases in the middle. CDR3 length equals 16 residues. The CDR3, as DNA: TGTGCCAGCAGCTTCTTCGGGGGAGGAGGCAATCAGCCCCAGCATTTT. Translation gives CASSFFGGGGNQPQHF.

J is TRBJ2-7 and V is TRBV28; unclear D gene. This CDR3 contains 16 residues. Trimming stripped 4 bases from V and 5 bases from J, with 21 bases between. Germline CDR1 and CDR2: MDHEN and SYDVKM. Here the CDR3 DNA reads TGTGCCAGCAGTTCAGGCCCCGACGGTCAGATCCACGAGCAGTACGTC. This gives the protein CASSSGPDGQIHEQYV.

A few counts support this clone. This chain connects TRBV5-4 to TRBJ1-1; 8 nucleotides line up with TRBD1. Trimming removed 0 bases from V and 4 bases from J; junction bases left unmatched: 11. The CDR3 totals 17 residues. CDR1 SGHNT and CDR2 YYREEE come from the germline V gene (reference sequence). CDR3 protein: CASSLGGVVTGVTEAFF. In DNA form, the CDR3 reads TGTGCCAGCAGCTTGGGGGGTGTAGTGACAGGGGTCACTGAAGCTTTCTTT.

This chain links TRBV11-3 with TRBJ2-7; 8 positions match TRBD1. Germline CDR1 SGHNT, CDR2 YENEEA. There are 12 residues in the CDR3. CDR3 amino acids: CASSYRTGHMNV. Here the CDR3 DNA reads TGTGCCAGCAGCTATAGGACAGGGCACATGAACGTC.

The rearrangement joins TRBV7-2 to TRBJ2-4; possibly TRBD2 for D (5 bases). Germline V lookup: CDR1 SGHTA, CDR2 FQGNSA. V was cut by 2 bases and J by 4 bases, with 9 bases left in between. This CDR3 is built from 14 residues. Here the CDR3 reads CASSLLAGKNIQYF. The CDR3 DNA is TGTGCCAGCAGCTTACTAGCCGGGAAAAACATTCAGTACTTC.

This sequence joins TRBV7-8 and TRBJ2-7; TRBD2 matches 10 bases. Germline V CDR1 and CDR2: SGHVS, FQNEAQ. The CDR3 is 19 amino acids. The J segment lost 2 bases and the V segment lost 2 bases, leaving 15 bases of the junction unmatched. The CDR3 loop is CASSLSLRTSGRVAYEQYV. The CDR3 bases are TGTGCCAGCAGCTTATCCCTAAGAACCAGCGGGAGGGTCGCCTACGAGCAGTACGTC.

The chain uses TRBV5-1 and TRBJ2-2; D may be TRBD2 (6 bases). Germline values: CDR1 SGHRS, CDR2 YFSETQ. Trimming took 2 bases from V and 0 from J, leaving 8 bases between them. The length of the CDR3 is 15 residues. CDR3 coding DNA: TGCGCCAGCAGCTTTGGAGGGACGAACACCGGGGAGCTGTTTTTT. It translates to CASSFGGTNTGELFF. Complete variable domain (other parts from reference TRBV5-1 and TRBJ2-2): KAGVTQTPRYLIKTRGQQVTLSCSPISGHRSVSWYQQTPGQGLQFLFEYFSETQRNKGNFPGRFSGRQFSNSRSEMNVSTLELGDSALYLCASSFGGTNTGELFFGEGSRLTVL.

This clone is labeled as large (0.1 to 1%). This chain links TRBV28 with TRBJ1-5; 7 nucleotides agree with TRBD1. Germline V gene data show CDR1 as MDHEN and CDR2 as SYDVKM. J lost 8 bases, V lost 5 bases, and 15 bases had no gene match. This CDR3 contains 16 residues. CDR3 nucleotides: TGTGCCAGCAGTAGTTACAGGGGCACGCCGTTGGAGCCCCAGCATTTT. This codes for CASSSYRGTPLEPQHF. Variable domain in full (rest from reference TRBV28 and TRBJ1-5): DVKVTQSSRYLVKRTGEKVFLECVQDMDHENMFWYRQDPGLGLRLIYFSYDVKMKEKGDIPEGYSVSREKKERFSLILESASTNQTSMYLCASSSYRGTPLEPQHFGDGTRLSIL.

The chain couples TRBV27 to TRBJ1-2; maybe TRBD1 (5 bases). The V and J ends lost 4 bases and 6 bases respectively, with 12 bases between them. CDR3 size: 13 residues. The germline CDR1 and CDR2 sequences are MNHEY and SMNVEV (reference sequence). CDR3 sequence: CASSSHPRDGYTF. For the CDR3, the DNA is TGTGCCAGCAGTTCTCACCCCAGGGATGGCTACACCTTC.

The chain employs TRBV3-1 (or the pseudogene TRBV3-2) and TRBJ2-2; D is undetermined. Trimming removed 4 bases at V and 1 base at J, with 13 bases between. Germline V gene data show CDR1 as LGHDT and CDR2 as YNNKEL (reference sequence). The CDR3 extends over 16 amino acids. The CDR3 DNA is TGTGCCAGCAGCCCTTCTGATCTAGGGAACACCGGGGAGCTGTTTTTT. Translation: CASSPSDLGNTGELFF.

The J gene is TRBJ2-1, the V gene TRBV2, with TRBD2 matching 15 bases. This CDR3 region has 18 residues. Germline values: CDR1 SNHLY, CDR2 FYNNEI. V shed 7 bases, J shed 1 base, and the junction held 8 bases outside the gene matches. The CDR3 region has the DNA TGTGCCAGCAATCCGGGACTAGCGGGAGGAAGGTCCTACAATGAGCAGTTCTTC. It translates to CASNPGLAGGRSYNEQFF. The full variable domain, with the rest looked up from reference TRBV2 and TRBJ2-1, is EPEVTQTPSHQVTQMGQEVILRCVPISNHLYFYWYRQILGQKVEFLVSFYNNEISEKSEIFDDQFSVERPDGSNFTLKIRSTKLEDSAMYFCASNPGLAGGRSYNEQFFGPGTRLTVL.